This T cell receptor (beta chain) is from a study of OX40 agonist ivuxolimab in advanced cancers. The protocol was immunoSEQ multiplex PCR, while the TCRdb copy is restricted to in-frame clones and leaves out a portion. Here the sample spans some 20,000 clones, around 84% being singletons. The sample was CD4+ or CD8+ T cells sorted from blood, taken in a trial of the OX40 agonist ivuxolimab. The sequence was collected from an adult with an advanced solid tumor such as melanoma, head and neck, liver or kidney cancer.

CDR3 coding DNA: TGCGCCAGCAGCCAAGATCTCGTCAGAATGAACACTGAAGCTTTCTTT. Protein: CASSQDLVRMNTEAFF. The rearrangement uses TRBV4-1 and TRBJ1-1; D is unclear. Germline lookup yields CDR1 MGHRA and CDR2 YSYEKL. V was trimmed by 0 bases and J by 0 bases, leaving 11 bases between them. There are 16 residues in the CDR3.